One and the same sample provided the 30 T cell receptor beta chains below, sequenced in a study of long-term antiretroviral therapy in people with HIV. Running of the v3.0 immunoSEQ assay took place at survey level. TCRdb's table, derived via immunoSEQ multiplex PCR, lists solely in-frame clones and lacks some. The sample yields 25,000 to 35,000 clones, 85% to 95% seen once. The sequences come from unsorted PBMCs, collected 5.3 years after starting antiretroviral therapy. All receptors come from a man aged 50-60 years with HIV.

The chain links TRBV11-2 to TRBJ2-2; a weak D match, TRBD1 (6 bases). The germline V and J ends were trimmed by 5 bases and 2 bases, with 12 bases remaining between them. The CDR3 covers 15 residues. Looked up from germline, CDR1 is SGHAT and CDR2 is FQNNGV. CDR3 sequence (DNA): TGTGCCAGCAGCGCTGGTGGGGGCAACACCGGGGAGCTGTTTTTT. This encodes CASSAGGGNTGELFF.

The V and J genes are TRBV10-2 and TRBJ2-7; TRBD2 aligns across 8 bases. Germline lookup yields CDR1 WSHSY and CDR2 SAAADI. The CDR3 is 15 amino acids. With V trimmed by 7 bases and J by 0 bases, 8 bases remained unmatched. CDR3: CASNGGGGYSYEQYF. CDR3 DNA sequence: TGCGCCAGCAATGGGGGCGGGGGGTACTCCTACGAGCAGTACTTC.

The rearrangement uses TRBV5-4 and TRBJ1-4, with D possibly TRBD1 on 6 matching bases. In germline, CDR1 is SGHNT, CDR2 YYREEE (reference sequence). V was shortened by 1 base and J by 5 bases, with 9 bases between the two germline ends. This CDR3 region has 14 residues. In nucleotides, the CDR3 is TGTGCCAGCAGCTTGCGGGACACCAATGAAAAACTGTTTTTT. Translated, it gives CASSLRDTNEKLFF.

The CDR3 sequence: CASSLETGVSSPLHF. The CDR3 DNA follows: TGCGCCAGCAGCTTGGAGACAGGGGTGAGTTCACCCCTCCACTTT. This chain joins TRBV5-1 and TRBJ1-6; 8 bases are a match to TRBD1. The J segment lost 9 bases and the V segment lost 0 bases, leaving 5 bases of the junction unmatched. The germline V gene has CDR1 SGHRS and CDR2 YFSETQ. The CDR3 has 15 residues.

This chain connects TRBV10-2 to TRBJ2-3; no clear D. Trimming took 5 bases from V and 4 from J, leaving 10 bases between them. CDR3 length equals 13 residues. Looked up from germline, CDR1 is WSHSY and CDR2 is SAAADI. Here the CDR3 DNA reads TGCGCCAGCAGTCCCAGCGATCCAGATACGCAGTATTTT. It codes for CASSPSDPDTQYF.

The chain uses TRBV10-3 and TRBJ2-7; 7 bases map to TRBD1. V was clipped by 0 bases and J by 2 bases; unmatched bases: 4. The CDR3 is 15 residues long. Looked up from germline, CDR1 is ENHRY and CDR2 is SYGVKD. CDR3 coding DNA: TGTGCCATCAGTGAGTCGACAGGGAACGCCTACGAGCAGTACTTC. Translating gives CAISESTGNAYEQYF.

The CDR3 coding sequence is TGTGCCAGCAGCCTAGGACAGGGAGTAGCCGGGGAGCTGTTTTTT. Protein: CASSLGQGVAGELFF. The rearrangement uses TRBV6-5 and TRBJ2-2; 8 nucleotides agree with TRBD1. The CDR3 length is 15 residues. Germline assignment: CDR1 MNHEY and CDR2 SVGAGI. J lost 6 bases, V lost 6 bases, and 9 bases had no gene match.

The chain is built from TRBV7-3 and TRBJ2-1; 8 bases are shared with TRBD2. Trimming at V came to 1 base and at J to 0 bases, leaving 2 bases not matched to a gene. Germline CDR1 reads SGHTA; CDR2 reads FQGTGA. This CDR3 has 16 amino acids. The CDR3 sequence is CASSLKAGASYNEQFF. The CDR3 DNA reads TGTGCCAGCAGCTTAAAAGCGGGGGCCTCCTACAATGAGCAGTTCTTC.

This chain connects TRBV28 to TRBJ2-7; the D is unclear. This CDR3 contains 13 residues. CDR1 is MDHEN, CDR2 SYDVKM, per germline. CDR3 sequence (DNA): TGTGCTTCCACAAGGCAGAACTCCTACGAGCAGTACTTC. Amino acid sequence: CASTRQNSYEQYF.

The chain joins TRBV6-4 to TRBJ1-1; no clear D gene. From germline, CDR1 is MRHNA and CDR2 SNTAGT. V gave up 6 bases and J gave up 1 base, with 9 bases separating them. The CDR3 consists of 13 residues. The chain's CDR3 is CASSLQPNTEAFF. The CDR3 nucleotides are TGTGCCAGCAGCCTCCAGCCGAACACTGAAGCTTTCTTT.

CDR3 sequence: CAWSVLETTGELFF. CDR3 sequence (DNA): TGTGCCTGGAGTGTCCTAGAGACCACCGGGGAGCTGTTTTTT. The gene calls are TRBV30 and TRBJ2-2; D is unclear. Trimming left V 0 bases short and J 4 bases short, with 9 bases between. CDR3 length: 14 amino acids. The germline V gene encodes CDR1 GTSNPN and CDR2 SVGIG (reference sequence).

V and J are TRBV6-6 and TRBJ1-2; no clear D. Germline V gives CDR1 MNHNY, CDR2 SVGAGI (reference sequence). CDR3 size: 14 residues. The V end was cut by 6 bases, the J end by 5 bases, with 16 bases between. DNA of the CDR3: TGTGCCAGCAGCCGGCCCCCAGGTACTTATGGCTACACCTTC. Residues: CASSRPPGTYGYTF.

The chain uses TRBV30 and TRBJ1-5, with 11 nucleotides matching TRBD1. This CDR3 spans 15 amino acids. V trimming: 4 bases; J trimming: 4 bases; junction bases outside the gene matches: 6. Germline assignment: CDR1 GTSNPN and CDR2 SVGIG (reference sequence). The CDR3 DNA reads TGTGCCTGGAATTTAGGGACAGGGGGTAATCAGCCCCAGCATTTT. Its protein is CAWNLGTGGNQPQHF.

The CDR3 DNA reads as TGTGCCAGCGGGGGCACAGATACGCAGTATTTT. It is translated as CASGGTDTQYF. The chain joins TRBV9 to TRBJ2-3; D not resolved. Deletions cut 7 bases from V and 1 base from J, with 4 bases between. The CDR3 runs 11 residues. CDR1 and CDR2 (germline): SGDLS, YYNGEE.

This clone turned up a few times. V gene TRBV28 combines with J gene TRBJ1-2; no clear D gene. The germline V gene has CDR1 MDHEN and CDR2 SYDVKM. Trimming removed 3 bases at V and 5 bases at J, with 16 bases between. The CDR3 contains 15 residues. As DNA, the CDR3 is TGTGCCAGCAGTTTGTTTAGCAGTTCAAAATATGGCTACACCTTC. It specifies CASSLFSSSKYGYTF.

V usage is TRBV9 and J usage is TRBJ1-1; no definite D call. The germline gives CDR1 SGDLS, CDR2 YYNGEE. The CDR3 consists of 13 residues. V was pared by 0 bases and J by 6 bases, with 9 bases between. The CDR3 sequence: CASSVAGIAEAFF. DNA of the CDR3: TGTGCCAGCAGCGTAGCTGGGATAGCTGAAGCTTTCTTT.

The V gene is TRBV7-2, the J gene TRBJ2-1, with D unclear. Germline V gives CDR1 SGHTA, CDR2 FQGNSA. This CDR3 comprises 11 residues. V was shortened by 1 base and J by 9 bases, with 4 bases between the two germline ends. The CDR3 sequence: CASSLEVEQFF. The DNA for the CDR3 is TGTGCCAGCAGCTTAGAGGTTGAGCAGTTCTTC.

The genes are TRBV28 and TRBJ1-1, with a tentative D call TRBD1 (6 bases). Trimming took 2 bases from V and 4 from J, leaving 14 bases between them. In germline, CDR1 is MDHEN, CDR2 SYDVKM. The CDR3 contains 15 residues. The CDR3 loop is CASSLRGAVSTEAFF. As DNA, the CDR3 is TGTGCCAGCAGTTTAAGGGGGGCAGTCAGCACTGAAGCTTTCTTT.

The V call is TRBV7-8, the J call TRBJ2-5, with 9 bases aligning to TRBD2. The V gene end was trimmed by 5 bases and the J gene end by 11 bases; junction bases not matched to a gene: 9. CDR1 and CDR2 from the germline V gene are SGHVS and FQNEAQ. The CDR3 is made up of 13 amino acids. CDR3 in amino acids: CASSAGGAGEQYF. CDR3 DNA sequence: TGTGCCAGCAGCGCGGGGGGGGCAGGGGAGCAGTACTTC.

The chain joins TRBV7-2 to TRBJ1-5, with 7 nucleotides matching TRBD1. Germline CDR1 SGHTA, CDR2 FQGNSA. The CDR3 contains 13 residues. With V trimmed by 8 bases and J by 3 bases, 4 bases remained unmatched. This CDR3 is CASGTEFNQPQHF. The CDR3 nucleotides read TGTGCCAGCGGGACAGAGTTCAATCAGCCCCAGCATTTT.

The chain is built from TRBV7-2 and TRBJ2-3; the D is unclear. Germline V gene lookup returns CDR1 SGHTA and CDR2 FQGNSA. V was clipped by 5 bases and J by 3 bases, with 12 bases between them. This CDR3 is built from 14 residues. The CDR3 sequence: CASSPSSATDTQYF. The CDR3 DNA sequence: TGTGCCAGCAGCCCGTCCTCGGCGACAGATACGCAGTATTTT.

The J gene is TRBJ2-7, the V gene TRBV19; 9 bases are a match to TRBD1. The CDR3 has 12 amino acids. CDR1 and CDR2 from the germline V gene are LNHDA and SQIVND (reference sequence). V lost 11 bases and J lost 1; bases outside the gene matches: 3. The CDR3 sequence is CASGTGSYEQYF. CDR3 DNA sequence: TGTGCCTCCGGGACAGGGTCCTACGAGCAGTACTTC.

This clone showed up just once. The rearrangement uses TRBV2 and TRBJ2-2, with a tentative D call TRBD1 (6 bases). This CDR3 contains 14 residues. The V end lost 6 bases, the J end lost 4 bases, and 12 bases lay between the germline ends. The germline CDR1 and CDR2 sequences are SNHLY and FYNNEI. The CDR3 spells CASSAQGITGELFF. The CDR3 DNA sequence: TGTGCCAGCAGCGCACAGGGTATCACCGGGGAGCTGTTTTTT.

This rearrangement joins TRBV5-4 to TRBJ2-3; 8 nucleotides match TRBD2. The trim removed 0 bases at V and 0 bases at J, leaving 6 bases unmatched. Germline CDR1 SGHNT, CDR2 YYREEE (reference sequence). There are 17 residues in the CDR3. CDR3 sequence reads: CASSLGSGGLSTDTQYF. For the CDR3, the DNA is TGTGCCAGCAGCTTGGGTTCGGGGGGGTTAAGCACAGATACGCAGTATTTT.

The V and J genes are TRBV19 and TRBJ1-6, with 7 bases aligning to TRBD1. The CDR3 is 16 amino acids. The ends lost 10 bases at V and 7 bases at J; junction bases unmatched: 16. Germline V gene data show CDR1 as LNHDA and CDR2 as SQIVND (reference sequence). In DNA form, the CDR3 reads TGTGCCACCCCCGCTCCGACAGGGTCGGAGAATTCACCCCTCCACTTT. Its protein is CATPAPTGSENSPLHF.

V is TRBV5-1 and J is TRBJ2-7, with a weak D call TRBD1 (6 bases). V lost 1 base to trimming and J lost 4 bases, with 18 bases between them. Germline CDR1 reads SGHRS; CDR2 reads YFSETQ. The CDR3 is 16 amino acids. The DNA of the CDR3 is TGCGCCAGCAGCTTGTTGGGGGCAGGGAAAGAGTACGAGCAGTACTTC. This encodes CASSLLGAGKEYEQYF.

The CDR3 protein is CASSTRDRSLHF. The CDR3 bases are TGTGCCAGCTCAACTCGGGACAGGTCCCTCCACTTT. The gene calls are TRBV18 and TRBJ1-6; 8 bases agree with TRBD1. The CDR3 has 12 amino acids. The J segment lost 14 bases and the V segment lost 5 bases, leaving 5 bases of the junction unmatched. Germline lookup yields CDR1 KGHSH and CDR2 LQKENI.

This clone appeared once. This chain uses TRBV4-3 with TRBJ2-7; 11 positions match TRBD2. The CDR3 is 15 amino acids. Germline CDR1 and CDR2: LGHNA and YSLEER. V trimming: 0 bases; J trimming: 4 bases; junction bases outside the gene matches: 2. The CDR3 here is CASSQETSGVYEQYF. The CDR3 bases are TGCGCCAGCAGCCAAGAGACTAGCGGGGTGTACGAGCAGTACTTC.

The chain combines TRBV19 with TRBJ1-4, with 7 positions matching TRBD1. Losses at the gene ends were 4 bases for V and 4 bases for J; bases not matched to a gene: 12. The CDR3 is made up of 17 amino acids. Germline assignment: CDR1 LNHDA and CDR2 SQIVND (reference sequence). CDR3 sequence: CASSTWRVGTVNEKLFF. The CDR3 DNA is TGTGCCAGTAGTACTTGGAGAGTCGGGACAGTTAATGAAAAACTGTTTTTT.

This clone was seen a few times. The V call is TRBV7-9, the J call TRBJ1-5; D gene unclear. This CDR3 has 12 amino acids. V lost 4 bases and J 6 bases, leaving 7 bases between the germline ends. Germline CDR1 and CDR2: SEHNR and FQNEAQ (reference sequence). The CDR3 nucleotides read TGTGCCAGCAGCTCTAGCGGTCAGCCCCAGCATTTT. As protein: CASSSSGQPQHF.